This T cell receptor (beta chain) was sequenced during a study of immune characteristics of hereditary and idiopathic chronic pancreatitis. For context, the study as a whole: The study profiled local pancreatic immune cells and TCRbeta repertoires in hereditary and idiopathic chronic pancreatitis compared with control organ donor pancreases. The gDNA-based approach was selected because the approach required minimal in vitro experimental manipulation of T cells infiltrating the pancreas. TCRbeta sequencing included 5 control pancreases, seven or eight pancreases with hereditary chronic pancreatitis and about six pancreases with idiopathic chronic pancreatitis.

The library came from the immunoSEQ multiplex PCR assay. The TCRbeta CDR3 region and neighboring sequences were amplified from pancreatic genomic DNA and then sequenced. On the authors' methods: Repertoire diversity was assessed as a mean normalized Shannon-Wiener index, together with productive clonality and counts of productive rearrangements. The nonparametric Mann-Whitney U test was used to compare repertoire metrics between the control and chronic pancreatitis groups. A shared clonotype was defined as a CDR3beta sequence with the same amino acid composition and length across subjects. The table comes from immuneACCESS by way of TCRdb, which keeps in-frame sequences with V and J called. Part of the clones is missing from these tables; in studies checked, under half for an unresolved V gene and the rest for unknown reasons. V and J calls and clone size come straight from that table; D and trimming were deduced from the DNA. The sample yields about 6,200 clones; around three quarters were counted once. The ten largest clones capture approximately 7.4% of the sample.

Patients undergoing total pancreatectomy with islet autotransplantation (TPIAT) were the source of the chronic pancreatitis pancreas tissue. Included chronic pancreatitis patients had no known history of diabetes. For TCRbeta sequencing, genomic DNA was pulled straight from bulk pancreas tissue, skipping any T cell sorting. Pancreas tissues from patients and organ donors were collected consecutively at two US centers. Overall study outcomes, separate from this receptor: Significantly increased TCRbeta repertoire diversity and reduced clonality were observed in both chronic pancreatitis groups relative to controls. Among 13 chronic pancreatitis patients, the number of productive TCR rearrangements showed a positive correlation with disease severity scores. The study did not include chronic pancreatitis caused by alcohol use. Because patient tissue could only be obtained at the time of TPIAT, differences in disease duration may have influenced the immune findings. Hereditary and idiopathic chronic pancreatitis differed in Vbeta-Jbeta gene family usage, including TRBV10, TRBV19, TRBV23 and TRBV5.

This clone has a handful of counts. No antigen is known for it. No qualities accompany the bases; no much larger clone lies one base away. Including cysteine and phenylalanine, the CDR3 has 14 amino acids. The retained sequence is limited to the CDR3, 42 bases, with the frame set at the first base. The junction shows trimming of 1 base on V and 8 bases on J, plus 12 bases between the germline ends. CDR1 and CDR2 were assigned from the germline V gene as SGHRS and YFSETQ. Material for sequencing was pancreas tissue with hereditary chronic pancreatitis. The rearranged chain carries TRBV5-1 and TRBJ1-4; TRBD1 might be the D gene, on 5 matching bases. The sequence came from a human donor with chronic pancreatitis. The nucleotides read TGCGCCAGCAGCTTGTCAGGGTGGGGGGAAAAACTGTTTTTT. Translated, it reads CASSLSGWGEKLFF.